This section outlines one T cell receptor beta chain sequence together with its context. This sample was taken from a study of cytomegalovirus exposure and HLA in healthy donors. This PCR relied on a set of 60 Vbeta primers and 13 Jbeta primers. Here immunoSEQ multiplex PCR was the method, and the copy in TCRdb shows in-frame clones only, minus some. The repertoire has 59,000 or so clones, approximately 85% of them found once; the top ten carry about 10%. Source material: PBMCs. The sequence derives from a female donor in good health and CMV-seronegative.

The CDR3 here is CASSFRDRGVQPQHF. The CDR3 DNA sequence: TGTGCCAGCAGTTTCCGGGACAGGGGTGTTCAGCCCCAGCATTTT. This sequence joins TRBV28 and TRBJ1-5, with 10 bases lining up with TRBD1. CDR1 is MDHEN, CDR2 SYDVKM, per germline. This CDR3 is built from 15 residues. With V trimmed by 3 bases and J by 6 bases, 5 bases remained unmatched. Together with reference TRBV28 and TRBJ1-5, the CDR3 gives the full variable domain: DVKVTQSSRYLVKRTGEKVFLECVQDMDHENMFWYRQDPGLGLRLIYFSYDVKMKEKGDIPEGYSVSREKKERFSLILESASTNQTSMYLCASSFRDRGVQPQHFGDGTRLSIL.